This T cell receptor (beta chain) was found in a study of blood T cells in healthy people across ages. Germline V gene lookup returns CDR1 MNHEY and CDR2 SMNVEV (reference sequence). The CDR3 runs 15 residues. Caucasian, healthy and from Russia, the donors were aged between roughly 6 and 100. The second PCR ran roughly 6 to 12 cycles with a sample-barcoded 5' primer and J-beta primers. Each CDR3 protein gets one entry after TCRdb re-called the 5' RACE reads with MiXCR. Found here are approximately 600,000 distinct CDR3 sequences, 45% to 65% of them singletons; the top ten hold over 30%. The specimen was blood. The sequence derives from a man aged 60 to 75 in good health. The rearrangement links TRBV27 to TRBJ2-7, with D possibly being TRBD2 (7 bases). Judging by the DNA end, TRBJ2-5 fits better; the J call may be wrong. The CDR3, as DNA: TGTGCCAGCAGTCGCGGTAGGGGGGGGGCGGAGACCCAGTACTTC. This encodes CASSRGRGGAETQYF.